The 30 T cell receptor beta chains below come from one sample, sequenced in a study of molecular identifiers for immune sequencing clone quantification. TCRdb ran MiXCR on the PCR reads and lists one entry per CDR3 protein. The sample carries about 100,000 distinct CDR3 sequences, roughly 34% recorded once. Material for sequencing was naive CD8+ T cells from blood, with Jurkat cell RNA spiked in. Subset defined: FACS-sorted CD8+CD4-CCR7+CD45RA+ naive T cells. Receptors originate from a human donor in good health. Some libraries in this study had Jurkat cell RNA spiked in.

Regarding this clonotype: This may come from a read error, since a much larger clone is one base off. The chain joins TRBV4-1 to TRBJ2-7; 8 bases agree with TRBD2. Germline V gene data show CDR1 as MGHRA and CDR2 as YSYEKL. The CDR3 has 15 residues. CDR3 DNA: TGCGCCAGCAGTCAAAAAGCGGGAGAGTGGGAAGAGCAGAACTTC. It specifies CASSQKAGEWEEQNF.

The rearrangement uses TRBV7-2 and TRBJ2-7; tentative D call: TRBD2 (5 bases). The CDR3 contains 14 residues. The V gene lost 2 bases and the J gene lost 2 bases, with 10 bases spanning the gap. Germline-derived CDR1 and CDR2 are SGHTA and FQGNSA. CDR3 sequence reads: CASSLPGIPYEQYF. CDR3 DNA sequence: TGTGCCAGCAGCTTACCCGGGATTCCCTACGAGCAGTACTTC. The variable domain in full, completed from reference TRBV7-2 and TRBJ2-7, reads GAGVSQSPSNKVTEKGKDVELRCDPISGHTALYWYRQSLGQGLEFLIYFQGNSAPDKSGLPSDRFSAERTGGSVSTLTIQRTQQEDSAVYLCASSLPGIPYEQYFGPGTRLTVT.

In the case of this clonotype: With a much larger clone just one base away, this may be a read error. CDR3 nucleotide sequence: TGTGCCCCCAGTGATTTAGGCCAAGAGACCCAGTACTTC. As protein: CAPSDLGQETQYF. V is TRBV24-1 and J is TRBJ2-5; D ambiguous. In germline, CDR1 is KGHDR, CDR2 SFDVKD. The CDR3 loop spans 13 amino acids.

The J gene is TRBJ1-1, the V gene TRBV18; 7 positions match TRBD1. The CDR3 is 13 residues long. V lost 6 bases to trimming and J lost 7 bases; unmatched junction nucleotides: 8. Germline V gives CDR1 KGHSH, CDR2 LQKENI. The CDR3 nucleotides read TGTGCCAGCTCGGACAGGCTACCCGATGAAGCTTTCTTT. Translated, it gives CASSDRLPDEAFF.

This clonotype is labeled as medium-sized. The chain couples TRBV11-2 to TRBJ2-3; the D is unclear. Trimming removed 1 base from V and 3 bases from J, with 2 bases in between. Germline CDR1 and CDR2: SGHAT and FQNNGV. The CDR3 contains 12 residues. This CDR3 reads CASSLGTDTQYF. CDR3 bases: TGTGCCAGCAGCTTAGGTACAGATACGCAGTATTTT.

The chain is built from TRBV27 and TRBJ2-3; D possibly corresponds to TRBD1 (5 bases). With 6 bases removed from V and 3 bases from J, the gap between germline ends came to 16 bases. Germline CDR1 MNHEY, CDR2 SMNVEV (reference sequence). CDR3 length: 15 residues. CDR3 sequence: CASSPFFRATDTQYF. For the CDR3, the DNA is TGTGCCAGCAGCCCTTTTTTCAGGGCGACAGATACGCAGTATTTT.

A few counts support this clonotype. The V call is TRBV2, the J call TRBJ2-7; D gene uncertain. Germline V gives CDR1 SNHLY, CDR2 FYNNEI. Trimming removed 6 bases from V and 0 bases from J, with 6 bases in between. The CDR3 is 12 residues long. DNA for the CDR3: TGTGCCAGCAGCGACAACTCCTACGAGCAGTACTTC. It specifies CASSDNSYEQYF. Full variable domain (remainder filled in from reference TRBV2 and TRBJ2-7): EPEVTQTPSHQVTQMGQEVILRCVPISNHLYFYWYRQILGQKVEFLVSFYNNEISEKSEIFDDQFSVERPDGSNFTLKIRSTKLEDSAMYFCASSDNSYEQYFGPGTRLTVT.

This clonotype occurred many times. This chain connects TRBV28 to TRBJ2-2; TRBD2 matches 7 bases. Germline V gene data show CDR1 as MDHEN and CDR2 as SYDVKM. V gave up 3 bases and J gave up 5 bases; unmatched junction bases: 6. This CDR3 is 15 amino acids long. This chain's CDR3 is CASSFRGRLTGELFF. CDR3 sequence (DNA): TGTGCCAGCAGTTTTCGCGGGAGATTGACCGGGGAGCTGTTTTTT.

CDR3 amino acids: CASSYSLAGGYNEQFF. The CDR3, as DNA: TGTGCCAGCAGTTACTCTTTAGCGGGGGGATACAATGAGCAGTTCTTC. The chain employs TRBV6-5 and TRBJ2-1; the match to TRBD2 covers 10 bases. Germline V lookup: CDR1 MNHEY, CDR2 SVGAGI. Trimming removed 0 bases from V and 4 bases from J; junction bases left unmatched: 3. The CDR3 contains 16 residues.

The sample holds a few counts of this clonotype. The chain employs TRBV20-1 and TRBJ2-7; 8 bases are shared with TRBD2. The junction had 12 bases not matched to a gene; V was cut back by 3 bases and J by 2 bases. Germline loops: CDR1 DFQATT, CDR2 SNEGSKA (reference sequence). The CDR3 totals 16 residues. CDR3 region: CSARIAVGGEPYEQYF. The CDR3 DNA is TGCAGTGCTAGGATTGCCGTCGGGGGGGAACCCTACGAGCAGTACTTC.

This clonotype was detected only once. The J gene is TRBJ2-1, the V gene TRBV27, with 10 bases lining up with TRBD2. Germline V lookup: CDR1 MNHEY, CDR2 SMNVEV (reference sequence). V was pared by 5 bases and J by 2 bases, with 6 bases of the junction left unmatched. The length of the CDR3 is 16 residues. Here the CDR3 reads CASSISGRGPYNEQFF. The CDR3, as DNA: TGTGCCAGCAGTATAAGCGGGAGGGGTCCCTACAATGAGCAGTTCTTC.

With respect to this clonotype: Since a much larger clone is just one base distant, this may be a read error. The chain carries TRBV7-9 and TRBJ1-5; the D gene is possibly TRBD1 (5 bases). Germline CDR1 and CDR2: SEHNR and FQNEAQ (reference sequence). The CDR3 is made up of 16 amino acids. CDR3 amino acids: CVSTLKGTSDNQPQHF. The CDR3 DNA follows: TGTGTCAGCACCCTAAAGGGGACCTCGGATAATCAGCCCCAGCATTTT.

This clonotype was seen at least ten times. The CDR3, as DNA: TGTGCCAGCAGTTACTCGCCGGGCCTGAACACTGAAGCTTTCTTT. Protein product: CASSYSPGLNTEAFF. The chain uses TRBV6-5 and TRBJ1-1; no firm D call. CDR3 size: 15 residues. V lost 0 bases to trimming and J lost 0 bases, with 8 bases between them. In germline, CDR1 is MNHEY, CDR2 SVGAGI.

The chain uses TRBV28 and TRBJ1-1; TRBD1 is a possible D gene (6 bases). Germline CDR1 reads MDHEN; CDR2 reads SYDVKM. Trimming took off 7 bases at V and 2 bases at J, with 14 bases between the two ends. The CDR3 covers 14 residues. DNA for the CDR3: TGTGCCAGCATTCCGACAGGACCTAACACTGAAGCTTTCTTT. This encodes CASIPTGPNTEAFF. Filled out from reference TRBV28 and TRBJ1-1, the complete variable domain reads DVKVTQSSRYLVKRTGEKVFLECVQDMDHENMFWYRQDPGLGLRLIYFSYDVKMKEKGDIPEGYSVSREKKERFSLILESASTNQTSMYLCASIPTGPNTEAFFGQGTRLTVV.

In the case of this clonotype: This could be a read error, since a much larger clone is one nucleotide away. This CDR3 fails to terminate in the conserved phenylalanine or tryptophan, so it likely reflects a read error. The chain links TRBV5-1 to TRBJ1-4; D remains unclear. This CDR3 has 15 amino acids. Germline V gene lookup returns CDR1 SGHRS and CDR2 YFSETQ. V lost 4 bases and J lost 7, with 17 bases in between. The CDR3 loop is CASSQGPSPGEKLFL. CDR3 bases: TGCGCCAGCAGCCAAGGACCGAGTCCGGGTGAAAAACTGTTTTTA.

The DNA for the CDR3 is TGTGCCAGCAGTGTCTATGCGGCGTTACAATCAGATACGCAGTATTTT. Residues: CASSVYAALQSDTQYF. The gene calls are TRBV27 and TRBJ2-3; the D is unclear. From germline, CDR1 is MNHEY and CDR2 SMNVEV (reference sequence). The CDR3 consists of 16 residues. Between the trimmed V and J ends, which lost 5 bases and 4 bases, there was a span of 19 bases.

Ten or more counts support this clonotype. The chain is built from TRBV4-3 and TRBJ2-1; no clear D gene. V lost 3 bases and J lost 0, with 3 bases in between. Germline CDR1 and CDR2: LGHNA and YSLEER. There are 13 residues in the CDR3. CDR3 coding DNA: TGCGCCAGCAGCCAGACCTCCTACAATGAGCAGTTCTTC. Translating it yields CASSQTSYNEQFF.

There are many counts of this clonotype. V gene TRBV7-2 combines with J gene TRBJ1-5, with D unresolved. The germline gives CDR1 SGHTA, CDR2 FQGNSA. The CDR3 is 16 amino acids. The V end was cut by 5 bases, the J end by 3 bases, with 17 bases between. The CDR3 DNA reads as TGTGCCAGCAGCCCAGAGGGTCAGTCCAACAATCAGCCCCAGCATTTT. Amino acid sequence: CASSPEGQSNNQPQHF.

This clonotype showed up just a few times. This chain links TRBV6-4 with TRBJ2-3; TRBD2 is a possible D gene (6 bases). The CDR3 has 14 amino acids. V lost 4 bases and J lost 5, with 13 bases in between. Germline lookup yields CDR1 MRHNA and CDR2 SNTAGT. The CDR3 region has the DNA TGTGCCAGCAGTGTTCGACTAGATAGAGATACGCAGTATTTT. It codes for CASSVRLDRDTQYF.

The V call is TRBV6-5, the J call TRBJ2-7, with TRBD1 as a possible D gene (5 bases). The CDR3 runs to 14 residues. V lost 4 bases, J lost 6 bases, and 16 bases lay in between. The germline V gene has CDR1 MNHEY and CDR2 SVGAGI. CDR3 DNA: TGTGCCAGCAGTTTAGGGGCAGGGCTGGCCGAGCAGTACTTC. This sequence encodes CASSLGAGLAEQYF.

The rearrangement links TRBV27 to TRBJ2-7; 9 nucleotides match TRBD1. There are 16 residues in the CDR3. CDR1 is MNHEY and CDR2 is SMNVEV in the germline V gene (reference sequence). Trimming at V came to 5 bases and at J to 2 bases, leaving 10 bases not matched to a gene. CDR3 nucleotides: TGTGCCAGCAGTACATTCTTAGGACAGGGGACCTACGAGCAGTACTTC. It specifies CASSTFLGQGTYEQYF.

V is TRBV28 and J is TRBJ2-5, with TRBD2 matching over 11 bases. CDR1 and CDR2 from the germline V gene are MDHEN and SYDVKM. This CDR3 has 14 amino acids. V was pared by 9 bases and J by 7 bases, with 10 bases of the junction left unmatched. CDR3 in DNA: TGTGCCAGTATCAAACCGGGACTAGCGGCGACCCAGTACTTC. It encodes CASIKPGLAATQYF.

This clonotype was seen ten or more times. The chain uses TRBV4-2 and TRBJ2-7; D call uncertain. The V end was cut by 4 bases, the J end by 0 bases, with 10 bases between. From germline, CDR1 is LGHNA and CDR2 YNFKEQ. The CDR3 has 14 residues. CDR3: CASSPDHYSYEQYF. Written as DNA, the CDR3 is TGTGCCAGCAGCCCCGACCATTACTCCTACGAGCAGTACTTC.

Comment on this clonotype: A much larger clonotype is one base distant, so this may be a read error. The chain combines TRBV9 with TRBJ2-7, with D uncertain. The J call is uncertain, as TRBJ2-1 better fits the DNA end. The CDR3 loop spans 17 amino acids. Germline loops: CDR1 SGDLS, CDR2 YYNGEE. CDR3 residues: CASSVLWELTTSYEQFF. DNA for the CDR3: TGTGCCAGCAGCGTACTATGGGAACTAACGACCTCCTACGAGCAGTTCTTC.

About this clonotype: A single base separates this from a much larger clone, so it may be a read error. As the CDR3 is not closed by the conserved phenylalanine or tryptophan, this likely results from a read error. V gene TRBV7-8 combines with J gene TRBJ2-2; no firm D call. Germline-derived CDR1 and CDR2 are SGHVS and FQNEAQ. V lost 10 bases to trimming and J lost 0 bases, with 9 bases between them. This CDR3 has 13 residues. The CDR3, as DNA: TGTGCCATCTCTCATGCGAACACCGGGGAGCTGTTTCTT. Its translation is CAISHANTGELFL.

The rearrangement uses TRBV9 and TRBJ2-5; perhaps TRBD2 as D (6 bases). The length of the CDR3 is 13 residues. Germline loops: CDR1 SGDLS, CDR2 YYNGEE. V gave up 4 bases and J gave up 4 bases, with 11 bases separating them. The CDR3 coding sequence is TGTGCCAGCAGCATGGGACTGCTAGAGACCCAGTACTTC. Amino acid sequence: CASSMGLLETQYF.

The chain links TRBV19 to TRBJ2-2; D may match TRBD1 or TRBD2 (5 bases each). Trimming stripped 5 bases from V and 9 bases from J, with 7 bases between. Germline-derived CDR1 and CDR2 are LNHDA and SQIVND (reference sequence). The CDR3 consists of 11 residues. The CDR3 DNA follows: TGTGCCAGTAGTTGGGGACGGGAGCTGTTTTTT. It specifies CASSWGRELFF.

Concerning this clonotype: This may stem from a read error, because a much larger clone lies one nucleotide away. The conserved closing phenylalanine or tryptophan is absent in this CDR3, likely reflecting a read error. J is TRBJ2-7 and V is TRBV14; D possibly corresponds to TRBD2 (5 bases). This CDR3 is 13 amino acids long. Per germline, CDR1 SGHDN and CDR2 FVKESK. V gave up 3 bases and J gave up 5 bases, with 11 bases separating them. The CDR3 nucleotides are TGTGCCAGCAGCCAGCTTCCCGGGAACGAGCAGTACCTC. Translated, it gives CASSQLPGNEQYL.

This clonotype was counted once. The chain couples TRBV15 to TRBJ2-1; the D gene could be TRBD1 or TRBD2 (6 bases each). The germline V gene encodes CDR1 LNHNV and CDR2 YYDKDF (reference sequence). This CDR3 comprises 18 residues. Trimming cost V 0 bases and J 3 bases, with 18 bases left between them. CDR3 nucleotides: TGTGCCACCAGCAGAGAAGGGGGACCGCCGACTAGCTACAATGAGCAGTTCTTC. Translated: CATSREGGPPTSYNEQFF.

Of note for this clonotype: Given the absence of the conserved phenylalanine or tryptophan at the CDR3 end, a read error is likely. The chain uses TRBV27 and TRBJ1-5; 7 bases map to TRBD1. Germline loops: CDR1 MNHEY, CDR2 SMNVEV (reference sequence). The CDR3 runs to 14 residues. CDR3: CACSYWDSKQPQHI. The CDR3 DNA is TGTGCCTGCAGTTACTGGGACAGTAAACAGCCCCAGCATATT.